This record covers a single TCR beta chain. The CDR3 is made up of 15 amino acids. Germline CDR1 LNHDA, CDR2 SQIVND (reference sequence). Deletions cut 1 base from V and 1 base from J, with 10 bases between. The sample originates from a study of blood T cell repertoires in COVID-19. Study-level information: The United States, Italy and Spain supplied acute and convalescent COVID-19 samples. The cDNA or gDNA used as material had been derived from T cells, B-cell-depleted T cells, or PBMCs.

In the study's own analysis: Estimates of nucleated cell counts were drawn from the amplification of reference gene primers. Method: immunoSEQ multiplex PCR; TCRdb's copy keeps in-frame clones and lacks some. V and J calls and clone size are given by that table; D and trimming were obtained from the DNA. This sample yields roughly 200,000 clones, of which roughly 80% are seen a single time; approximately 11% belongs to the top ten. The source material was peripheral blood. The chain combines TRBV19 with TRBJ1-1; the D is unclear. The source of this sequence is a woman in her forties with COVID-19, enrolled during active disease. The CDR3 DNA is TGTGCCAGTAGTATAGGCAGCGCTGAGAACACTGAAGCTTTCTTT. This encodes CASSIGSAENTEAFF.